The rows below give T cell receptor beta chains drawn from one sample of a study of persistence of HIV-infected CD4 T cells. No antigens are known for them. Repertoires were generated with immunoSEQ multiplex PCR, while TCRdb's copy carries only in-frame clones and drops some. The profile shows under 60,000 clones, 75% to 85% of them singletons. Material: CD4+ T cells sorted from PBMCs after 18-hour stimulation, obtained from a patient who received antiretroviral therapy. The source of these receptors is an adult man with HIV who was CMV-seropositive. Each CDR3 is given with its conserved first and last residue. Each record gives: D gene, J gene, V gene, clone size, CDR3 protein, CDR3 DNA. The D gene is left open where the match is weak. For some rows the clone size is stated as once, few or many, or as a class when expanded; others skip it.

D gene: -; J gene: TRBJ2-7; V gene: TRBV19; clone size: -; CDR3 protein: CASRQGRQQYF; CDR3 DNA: TGTGCCAGTAGACAGGGCAGGCAGCAGTACTTC
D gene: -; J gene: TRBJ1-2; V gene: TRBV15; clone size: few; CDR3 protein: CATSRDGGYTF; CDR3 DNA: TGTGCCACCAGCAGAGACGGTGGCTACACCTTC
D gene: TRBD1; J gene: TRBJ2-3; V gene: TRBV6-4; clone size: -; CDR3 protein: CASSPVQGQDTQYF; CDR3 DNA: TGTGCCAGCAGCCCTGTACAGGGGCAAGATACGCAGTATTTT
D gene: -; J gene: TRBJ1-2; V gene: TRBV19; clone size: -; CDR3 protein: CASSRESYGYTF; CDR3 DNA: TGTGCCAGTAGTAGGGAATCGTATGGCTACACCTTC
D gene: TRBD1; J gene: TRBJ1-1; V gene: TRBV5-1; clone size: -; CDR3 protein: CASSLGQGASGTEAFF; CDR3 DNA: TGCGCCAGCAGCTTAGGACAGGGGGCAAGCGGGACTGAAGCTTTCTTT
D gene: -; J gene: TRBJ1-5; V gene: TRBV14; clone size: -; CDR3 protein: CASSQVMEGRDYSNQPQHF; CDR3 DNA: TGTGCCAGCAGCCAAGTCATGGAGGGGAGAGATTATAGCAATCAGCCCCAGCATTTT
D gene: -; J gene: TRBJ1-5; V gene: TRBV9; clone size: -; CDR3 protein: CASSVDGVKDQPQHF; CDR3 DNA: TGTGCCAGCAGCGTAGATGGGGTGAAGGATCAGCCCCAGCATTTT
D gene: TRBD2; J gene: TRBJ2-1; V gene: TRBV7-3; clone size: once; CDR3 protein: CASSRLAGGDEQFF; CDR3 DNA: TGTGCCAGCAGTCGACTAGCGGGAGGGGATGAGCAGTTCTTC
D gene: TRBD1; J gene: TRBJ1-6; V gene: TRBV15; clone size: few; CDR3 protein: CATSRTGATYNSPLHF; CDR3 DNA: TGTGCCACCAGCAGAACAGGGGCTACCTATAATTCACCCCTCCACTTT
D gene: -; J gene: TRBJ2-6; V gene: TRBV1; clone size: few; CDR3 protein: CTRRWFRANVLTF; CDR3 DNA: TGCACCAGACGCTGGTTTCGGGCCAACGTCCTGACTTTC
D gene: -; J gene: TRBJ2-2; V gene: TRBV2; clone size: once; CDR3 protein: CASSEGGGMNTGELFF; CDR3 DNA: TGTGCCAGCAGTGAGGGTGGGGGAATGAACACCGGGGAGCTGTTTTTT
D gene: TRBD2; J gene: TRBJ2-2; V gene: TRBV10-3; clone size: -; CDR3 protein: CAISRLAGESGELFF; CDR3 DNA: TGTGCCATTTCTCGACTAGCGGGAGAATCCGGGGAGCTGTTTTTT
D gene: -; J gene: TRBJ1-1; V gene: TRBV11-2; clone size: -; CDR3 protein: CASSWPTRGRAASTEAFF; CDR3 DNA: TGTGCCAGCAGCTGGCCCACCCGGGGCAGGGCCGCGAGCACTGAAGCTTTCTTT
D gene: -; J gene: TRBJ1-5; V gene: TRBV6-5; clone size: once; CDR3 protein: CASGRTGYSNQPQHF; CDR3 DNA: TGTGCCAGCGGACGGACCGGCTATAGCAATCAGCCCCAGCATTTT
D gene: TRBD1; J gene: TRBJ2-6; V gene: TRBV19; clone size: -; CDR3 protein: CASSYRGLSSGANVLTF; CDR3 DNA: TGTGCCAGTAGTTACAGGGGCCTCAGCTCTGGGGCCAACGTCCTGACTTTC
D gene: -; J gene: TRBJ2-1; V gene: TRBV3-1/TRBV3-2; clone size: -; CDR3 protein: CASSHTGTSAHNEQFF; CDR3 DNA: TGTGCCAGCAGCCACACAGGGACGTCGGCACACAATGAGCAGTTCTTC
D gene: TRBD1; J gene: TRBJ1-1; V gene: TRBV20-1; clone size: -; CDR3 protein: CSASPGTGGWTEAFF; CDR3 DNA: TGCAGTGCTAGTCCCGGGACAGGGGGCTGGACTGAAGCTTTCTTT
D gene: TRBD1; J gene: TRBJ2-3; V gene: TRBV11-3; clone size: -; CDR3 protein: CASSSGTGRTDTQYF; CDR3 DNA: TGTGCCAGCAGCTCGGGGACAGGGAGGACAGATACGCAGTATTTT
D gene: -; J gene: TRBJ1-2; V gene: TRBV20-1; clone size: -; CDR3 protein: CSASRVYGYTF; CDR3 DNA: TGCAGTGCTTCTAGGGTCTATGGCTACACCTTC
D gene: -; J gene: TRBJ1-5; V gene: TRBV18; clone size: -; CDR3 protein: CASSPYREYQPQHF; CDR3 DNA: TGTGCCAGCTCACCATACAGAGAATATCAGCCCCAGCATTTT
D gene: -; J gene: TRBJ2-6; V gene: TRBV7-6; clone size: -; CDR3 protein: CASSLAQPGANVLTF; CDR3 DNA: TGTGCCAGCAGCTTAGCACAGCCTGGGGCCAACGTCCTGACTTTC
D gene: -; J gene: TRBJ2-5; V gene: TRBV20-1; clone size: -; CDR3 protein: CSPTGETQYF; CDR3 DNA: TGCAGCCCAACGGGAGAGACCCAGTACTTC
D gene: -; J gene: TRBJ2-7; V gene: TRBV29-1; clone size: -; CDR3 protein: CSVGDTLYEQYF; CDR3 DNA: TGCAGCGTTGGGGACACCCTTTACGAGCAGTACTTC
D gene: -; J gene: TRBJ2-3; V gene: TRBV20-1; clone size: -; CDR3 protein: CSAPVPDTQYF; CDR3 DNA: TGCAGTGCCCCTGTTCCAGATACGCAGTATTTT
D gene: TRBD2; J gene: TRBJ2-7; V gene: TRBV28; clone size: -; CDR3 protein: CASSSPAGGSYEQYF; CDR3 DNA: TGTGCCAGCAGTAGCCCAGCGGGAGGGAGCTACGAGCAGTACTTC
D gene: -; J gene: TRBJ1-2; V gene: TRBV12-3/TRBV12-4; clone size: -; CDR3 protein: CASSLDYGYTF; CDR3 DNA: TGTGCCAGCAGTTTGGATTATGGCTACACCTTC